Listed below are T cell receptor beta chains from one sample, sequenced in a study of blood T cell repertoires in COVID-19. Generated by immunoSEQ multiplex PCR, the TCRdb table keeps only in-frame clones and is missing some. The sample lists 250,000 to 300,000 clones, 87% occurring once. Sequenced sample: peripheral blood. The receptors originated from a woman in her forties or fifties who had recovered from COVID-19. CDR3s include the opening cysteine and the closing phenylalanine or tryptophan. The D gene is left open where the match is weak. The listing skips clone size in some rows; elsewhere it reads once, few, many or a size class.

>.|TRBV24-1|TRBJ2-2|once
TGTGCCACCAGTGAGGGGGGGGCTAAGGACACCGGGGAGCTGTTTTTT
CATSEGGAKDTGELFF
>TRBD2|TRBV30|TRBJ2-7|.
TGTGCCTGGAGTGTGTTGGGAGGGTTGGAGTACTTC
CAWSVLGGLEYF
>TRBD1|TRBV27|TRBJ1-1|.
TGTGCCAGCAGGGGGACAGGGTTGAGCACTGAAGCTTTCTTT
CASRGTGLSTEAFF
>.|TRBV28|TRBJ1-4|.
TGTGCCAGCAGCCGCGACAAAAAACTGTTTTTT
CASSRDKKLFF
>TRBD1|TRBV6-5|TRBJ1-5|.
TGTGCCAGCAGTCAGAACAGGGGGCAGCCCCAGCATTTT
CASSQNRGQPQHF
>.|TRBV28|TRBJ2-7|.
TGTGCCAGCAGTACCACTAGTTACGAGCAGTACTTC
CASSTTSYEQYF
>.|TRBV5-1|TRBJ2-2|.
TGCGCCAGCAGCTTGGGGGGGCGGCCGAACACCGGGGAGCTGTTTTTT
CASSLGGRPNTGELFF
>TRBD2|TRBV4-2|TRBJ2-2|once
TGTGCCAGCAGCCAAGATCTCAGGCGGGAGGCCGGGGAGCTGTTTTTT
CASSQDLRREAGELFF
>.|TRBV7-9|TRBJ1-1|.
TGTGCCAGCAGCTCGCGAGTTTTGAGGAACACTGAAGCTTTCTTT
CASSSRVLRNTEAFF
>TRBD1|TRBV5-1|TRBJ2-3|few
TGCGCCAGCAACGACAGGGAATTTGCCGGCACAGATACGCAGTATTTT
CASNDREFAGTDTQYF
>TRBD2|TRBV11-2|TRBJ2-7|.
TGTGCCAGCAGCTTCGGTAGCGGGAGGACCTACGAGCAGTACTTC
CASSFGSGRTYEQYF
>.|TRBV7-9|TRBJ2-3|.
TGTGCCAGCAACTTCCTCCAGGCAGGGCGGGATACGCAGTATTTT
CASNFLQAGRDTQYF
>.|TRBV5-1|TRBJ2-3|.
TGCGCCAGCAGCTTGGGGCTGACGACTAGCACAGATACGCAGTATTTT
CASSLGLTTSTDTQYF
>.|TRBV6-6|TRBJ1-1|few
TGTGCCAGCACTGAGTTTTCCGTCGCTGAAGCTTTCTTT
CASTEFSVAEAFF
>.|TRBV18|TRBJ1-5|.
TGTGCCAGCTCTCGGTCGGGGGATCAGCCCCAGCATTTT
CASSRSGDQPQHF
>.|TRBV28|TRBJ2-7|.
TGTGCCAGCAGTTTAGGCAGTACCTACGAGCAGTACTTC
CASSLGSTYEQYF
>.|TRBV28|TRBJ2-7|.
TGTGCCAGCAATTACGGGGGAAACTACGAGCAGTACTTC
CASNYGGNYEQYF
>TRBD1|TRBV28|TRBJ1-2|.
TGTGCCACCGAGGGACAGGGCGTTCACTATGGCTACACCTTC
CATEGQGVHYGYTF
>.|TRBV3-1/TRBV3-2|TRBJ1-2|.
TGTGCCAGCAGCCAAAGCGGGGGAGAGCTGAAATATGGCTACACCTTC
CASSQSGGELKYGYTF
>TRBD1|TRBV29-1|TRBJ1-1|few
TGCAGCGGGAAAGGGGGCTGGGGGATGAACACTGAAGCTTTCTTT
CSGKGGWGMNTEAFF
>.|TRBV7-8|TRBJ1-1|.
TGTGCCAGCAGTTATCAGGGATCTGAAGCTTTCTTT
CASSYQGSEAFF
>.|TRBV6-6|TRBJ2-5|.
TGTGCCAGCGGGCTAGGGGGGGCAGAGACCCAGTACTTC
CASGLGGAETQYF
>.|TRBV24-1|TRBJ2-7|.
TGTGCCACCAGACTAAGGCGGGCCGTCCACGAGCAGTACTTC
CATRLRRAVHEQYF
>TRBD2|TRBV9|TRBJ2-7|.
TGTGCCAGCAGCGTAGAACTAGCGGGGAGGGGCGAGCAGTACTTC
CASSVELAGRGEQYF
>TRBD1|TRBV15|TRBJ2-7|once
TGTGCCACCAGCAGGGGACAGGACAACGAGCAGTACTTC
CATSRGQDNEQYF
>.|TRBV4-3|TRBJ2-2|.
TGCGCCAGCAGCCAGACAGGGAACACCGGGGAGCTGTTTTTT
CASSQTGNTGELFF
>TRBD2|TRBV30|TRBJ2-3|.
TGTGCCTGGAGTGTAGGTAGCGGGAGGGCAGATACGCAGTATTTT
CAWSVGSGRADTQYF
>.|TRBV2|TRBJ1-1|.
TGTGCCAGCAGTGTAAACAGCATTCAAGCTTTCTTT
CASSVNSIQAFF
>TRBD1|TRBV28|TRBJ1-2|.
TGTGCCAGCAGACCGCCCGGCATCGACAGGGGAGCCTATGGCTACACCTTC
CASRPPGIDRGAYGYTF
>.|TRBV15|TRBJ1-5|.
TGTGCCACCAGCAACCCAGGGCCCAGTGGCAATCAGCCCCAGCATTTT
CATSNPGPSGNQPQHF
>.|TRBV29-1|TRBJ1-5|once
TGCAGCGTTGTGGAGGGAAATGTGGGCAATCAGCCCCAGCATTTT
CSVVEGNVGNQPQHF
>.|TRBV6-5|TRBJ1-1|.
TGTGCCAGCAGTTATGCAGAAAACACTGAAGCTTTCTTT
CASSYAENTEAFF
>.|TRBV18|TRBJ1-1|.
TGTGCCAGCTCACCACCGGGGGGAATGAGGGCTTTCTTT
CASSPPGGMRAFF
>.|TRBV6-2/TRBV6-3|TRBJ1-2|.
TGTGCCAGCAGTTACTCTAGCCAGCTCTATGGCTACACCTTC
CASSYSSQLYGYTF
>.|TRBV7-2|TRBJ2-2|.
TGTGCCAGCAGCACTCGGAGGGGCCTAGGGGATACCGGGGAGCTGTTTTTT
CASSTRRGLGDTGELFF
>.|TRBV16|TRBJ2-7|.
TGTGCCAGCAGCCAATCTCCTAGCCCCCTGAGGGACGAGCAGTACTTC
CASSQSPSPLRDEQYF
>TRBD2|TRBV5-1|TRBJ2-1|.
TGCGCCAGCAGCTTGGAGCGGGGGAGCTCCTACAATGAGCAGTTCTTC
CASSLERGSSYNEQFF
>TRBD1|TRBV3-1/TRBV3-2|TRBJ1-2|.
TGTGCCAGCAGCCCCGGACAGGTGGGCTATGGCTACACCTTC
CASSPGQVGYGYTF